This T cell receptor beta chain was documented in a study of cytomegalovirus exposure and HLA in healthy donors. Whole-study findings and limits: In a later analysis, compared with equally common non-associated chains, HLA-associated beta chains were more expanded.

Turning to this clone: As yet, its antigen is unknown.

13 Jbeta primers and 60 Vbeta primers were used for the PCR. Produced via immunoSEQ multiplex PCR; TCRdb's table is partial and in-frame only. The sample contains 170,000 or so clones, over 65% of which appear only once. This CDR3 region has 17 residues. V was pared by 0 bases and J by 1 base, with 5 bases of the junction left unmatched. Germline V CDR1 and CDR2: SGHNT, YYREEE (reference sequence). The clonotype comes from a woman aged 40 to 50 in good health and CMV-seronegative. Sequencing used PBMCs. The chain couples TRBV5-4 to TRBJ2-2; TRBD2 aligns across 8 bases. CDR3 sequence: CASSLEQLAGNTGELFF. CDR3 nucleotide sequence: TGTGCCAGCAGCTTGGAACAGCTAGCGGGGAACACCGGGGAGCTGTTTTTT. The full variable domain, with the rest looked up from reference TRBV5-4 and TRBJ2-2, is ETGVTQSPTHLIKTRGQQVTLRCSSQSGHNTVSWYQQALGQGPQFIFQYYREEENGRGNFPPRFSGLQFPNYSSELNVNALELDDSALYLCASSLEQLAGNTGELFFGEGSRLTVL.